The 2 T cell receptor beta chains in this list originate from one sample, sequenced in a study of OX40 agonist ivuxolimab in advanced cancers. Assay used: immunoSEQ multiplex PCR; TCRdb lists only in-frame clones, some missing. This table has 70,000 or so clones, roughly 85% appearing once. Material: CD4+ or CD8+ T cells sorted from blood, obtained in a trial of the OX40 agonist ivuxolimab. The receptor source for this set is an adult with an advanced solid tumor such as melanoma, head and neck, liver or kidney cancer.

This clone appeared a single time. This chain joins TRBV6-5 and TRBJ2-1, with D unclear. The CDR3 consists of 13 residues. The germline gives CDR1 MNHEY, CDR2 SVGAGI. V lost 8 bases and J lost 3, with 11 bases in between. The CDR3 is CASGVAFYNEQFF. Written as DNA, the CDR3 is TGTGCCAGCGGGGTAGCTTTCTACAATGAGCAGTTCTTC.

The rearrangement joins TRBV5-1 to TRBJ2-1, with 9 nucleotides matching TRBD1. This CDR3 has 18 amino acids. The trim removed 4 bases at V and 4 bases at J, leaving 15 bases unmatched. Germline V gene lookup returns CDR1 SGHRS and CDR2 YFSETQ. CDR3 nucleotides: TGCGCCAGCAGCCCTATTCGGACAGGGGTCCCTACTTACAATGAGCAGTTCTTC. Translated: CASSPIRTGVPTYNEQFF.